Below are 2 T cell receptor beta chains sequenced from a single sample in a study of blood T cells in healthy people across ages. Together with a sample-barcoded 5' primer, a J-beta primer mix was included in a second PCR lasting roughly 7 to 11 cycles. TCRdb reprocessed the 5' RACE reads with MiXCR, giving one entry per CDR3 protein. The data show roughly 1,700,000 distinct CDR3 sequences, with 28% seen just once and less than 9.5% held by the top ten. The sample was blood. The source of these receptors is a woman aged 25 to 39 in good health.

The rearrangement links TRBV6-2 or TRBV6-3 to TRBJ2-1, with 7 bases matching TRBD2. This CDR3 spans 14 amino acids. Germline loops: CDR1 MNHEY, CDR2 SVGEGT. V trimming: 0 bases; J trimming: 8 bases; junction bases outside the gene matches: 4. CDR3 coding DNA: TGTGCCAGCAGTTACTCGTGGCTAGCGGATGAGCAGTTCTTC. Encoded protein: CASSYSWLADEQFF.

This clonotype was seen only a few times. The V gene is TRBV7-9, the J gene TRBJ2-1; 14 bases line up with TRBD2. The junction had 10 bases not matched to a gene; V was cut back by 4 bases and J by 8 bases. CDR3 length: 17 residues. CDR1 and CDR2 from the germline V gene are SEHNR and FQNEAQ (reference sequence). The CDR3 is CASSSWTSGRPSDEQFF. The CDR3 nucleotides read TGTGCCAGCAGCTCCTGGACTAGCGGGAGGCCTAGCGATGAGCAGTTCTTC. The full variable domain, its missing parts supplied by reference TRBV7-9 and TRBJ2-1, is DTGVSQNPRHKITKRGQNVTFRCDPISEHNRLYWYRQTLGQGPEFLTYFQNEAQLEKSRLLSDRFSAERPKGSFSTLEIQRTEQGDSAMYLCASSSWTSGRPSDEQFFGPGTRLTVL.